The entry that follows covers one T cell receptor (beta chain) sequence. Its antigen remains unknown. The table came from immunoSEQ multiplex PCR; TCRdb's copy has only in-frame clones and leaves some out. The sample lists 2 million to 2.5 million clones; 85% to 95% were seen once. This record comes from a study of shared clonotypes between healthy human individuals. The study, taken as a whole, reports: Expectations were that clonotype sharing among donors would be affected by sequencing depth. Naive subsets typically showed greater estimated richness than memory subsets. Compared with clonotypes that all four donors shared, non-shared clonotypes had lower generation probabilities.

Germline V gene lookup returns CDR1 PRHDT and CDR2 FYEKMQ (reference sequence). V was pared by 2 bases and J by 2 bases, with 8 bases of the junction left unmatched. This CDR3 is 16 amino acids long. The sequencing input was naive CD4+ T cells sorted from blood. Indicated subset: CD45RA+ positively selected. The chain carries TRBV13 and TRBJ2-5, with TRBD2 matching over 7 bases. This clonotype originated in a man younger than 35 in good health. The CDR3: CASSLKFGGLQETQYF. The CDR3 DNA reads TGTGCCAGCAGCTTAAAGTTCGGGGGACTACAAGAGACCCAGTACTTC.